Listed below are T cell receptor beta chains from one sample, sequenced in a study of T-cell reconstitution after alpha-beta-depleted transplantation in children. TCRdb fed the PCR reads into MiXCR, producing one record per CDR3 protein. This table has roughly 340,000 distinct CDR3 sequences, 16% appearing once. The source was PBMCs, mostly from graft donor cells, collected 360 days after TCRalphabeta/CD19-depleted stem cell transplant. Every receptor here comes from a male patient under 10 years old who had a stem cell transplant for acute lymphoblastic leukemia, so the T cells may come from the graft donor. CDR3s include the opening cysteine and the closing phenylalanine or tryptophan. The D gene is left open where the match is weak. Rows give clone size only sometimes, using once, few, many, or a class for an expanded clone.

>-|TRBJ2-1|-|TRBV28
TGTGCCAGCAGTTTGGGCGTATTGAGGGGGGATGAGCAGTTCTTC
CASSLGVLRGDEQFF
>-|TRBJ2-1|TRBD2|TRBV3-1
TGTGCCAGCAGCCCCCCGCGCGGGAGGGGCTACAATGAGCAGTTCTTC
CASSPPRGRGYNEQFF
>few|TRBJ2-6|-|TRBV7-3
TGTGCCAGCAGCTTATCATCCGGCTCTGGGGCCAACGTCCTGACTTTC
CASSLSSGSGANVLTF
>many|TRBJ2-5|-|TRBV12-3/TRBV12-4
TGTGCCAGCAGTTTTTCGGGGGAGCAAGAGACCCAGTACTTC
CASSFSGEQETQYF
>-|TRBJ2-7|-|TRBV28
TGTGCCAGCAGTTCCGTCCTCGGGGAACCTCACTCCTACGAGCAGTACTTC
CASSSVLGEPHSYEQYF
>few|TRBJ2-7|-|TRBV2
TGTGCCAGCAGTGAGCAGGGTGGCTTAGTCTACGAGCAGTACTTC
CASSEQGGLVYEQYF
>-|TRBJ2-3|TRBD2|TRBV5-1
TGCGCCAGCAGCTTGGCCGCGGGAGCCGCAGATACGCAGTATTTT
CASSLAAGAADTQYF
>many|TRBJ2-3|TRBD2|TRBV20-1
TGCAGTGCCTATGGGACTAGCGGGAGCCTGGCCACAGATACGCAGTATTTT
CSAYGTSGSLATDTQYF
>many|TRBJ2-1|-|TRBV12-3/TRBV12-4
TGTGCCAGCAGTGAACCTCTGACTACACACAATGAGCAGTTCTTC
CASSEPLTTHNEQFF
>few|TRBJ2-3|-|TRBV25-1
TGTGCCAGCAGTTCTCTGGAGGGGGAAGGCACAGATACGCAGTATTTT
CASSSLEGEGTDTQYF
>-|TRBJ2-7|TRBD1|TRBV28
TGTGCCAGCAGGATACCGGGACAGGGAAACGAGCAGTACTTC
CASRIPGQGNEQYF
>-|TRBJ2-2|TRBD2|TRBV7-3
TGTGCCAGCAGCTCCGGGAGGACCGGGGAGCTGTTTTTT
CASSSGRTGELFF
>-|TRBJ2-1|TRBD2|TRBV5-1
TGCGCCAGCAGCTCCCCACCGGGTAGCGGGCAGATGTACAATGAGCAGTTCTTC
CASSSPPGSGQMYNEQFF
>-|TRBJ2-5|-|TRBV5-1
TGCGCCAGCAGCTCTGACAGACAAGAGACCCAGTACTTC
CASSSDRQETQYF
>few|TRBJ1-5|-|TRBV4-1
TGCGCCAGCAGCCAAGTTATAACTTTTGACAATCAGCCCCAGCATTTT
CASSQVITFDNQPQHF
>few|TRBJ2-5|-|TRBV11-2
TGTGCCAGCAGCCCCTGGGCGTTTTTAGAGACCCAGTACTTC
CASSPWAFLETQYF
>few|TRBJ1-4|-|TRBV5-4
TGTGCCAGCAGCTTGGGGGGCAGCCTTAATGAAAAACTGTTTTTT
CASSLGGSLNEKLFF
>-|TRBJ2-5|-|TRBV30
TGTGCCTGGAGTGTGGGCGTCCAAGAGACCCAGTACTTC
CAWSVGVQETQYF
>many|TRBJ2-7|TRBD2|TRBV3-1
TGTGCCAGCAGCCAAGGACTAGCGGGGAACGAGCAGTACTTC
CASSQGLAGNEQYF
>few|TRBJ2-2|-|TRBV10-2
TGCGCCAGCAGTGGTTCGAACACCGGGGAGCTGTTTTTT
CASSGSNTGELFF
>few|TRBJ2-1|-|TRBV7-2
TGTGCCAGCAGCCGCTACATCGCAGGGATTAAAGGTTACCCACTCCACAATGAGCAGTTCTTC
CASSRYIAGIKGYPLHNEQFF
>few|TRBJ2-7|TRBD1|TRBV4-3
TGCGCCAGCAGCCAAACCGATGACAGGGGCCACGAGCAGTACTTC
CASSQTDDRGHEQYF
>-|TRBJ2-1|-|TRBV12-3/TRBV12-4
TGTGCCAGCAGTTCATTGTTAAATGAGCAGTTCTTC
CASSSLLNEQFF
>few|TRBJ2-1|TRBD2|TRBV9
TGTGCCAGCAGCGTCACTAGCGGGAGTGTTGAGCAGTTCTTC
CASSVTSGSVEQFF
>-|TRBJ1-6|-|TRBV27
TGTGCCAGCAGTTTAGATTCTCCCGACAGAATGGTGTCACCCCTCCACTTT
CASSLDSPDRMVSPLHF
>few|TRBJ1-5|-|TRBV4-1
TGCGCCAGCAGCCAAGCAGGTCAGCCCCAGCATTTT
CASSQAGQPQHF
>-|TRBJ2-1|TRBD2|TRBV7-9
TGTGCCAGCAGCGCGGGACTAGCCTACAATGAGCAGTTCTTC
CASSAGLAYNEQFF
>-|TRBJ2-5|-|TRBV7-2
TGTGCCAGCAGCCCGAGAGCCCAACAAGAGACCCAGTACTTC
CASSPRAQQETQYF
>few|TRBJ2-1|-|TRBV29-1
TGCAGCGTTGAAGACAACTCAGATGAGCAGTTCTTC
CSVEDNSDEQFF
>-|TRBJ2-7|TRBD2|TRBV28
TGTGCCAGCAGTTTAAGGGAGGGGATAAATTACGAGCAGTACTTC
CASSLREGINYEQYF
>-|TRBJ2-1|-|TRBV20-1
TGCAGTGCTAGCGGGAGTGGACCCGAGCAGTTCTTC
CSASGSGPEQFF
>few|TRBJ2-1|-|TRBV30
TGTGCCTGGTCCACTAGCCGGGAGCAGTTCTTC
CAWSTSREQFF
>few|TRBJ1-1|TRBD1|TRBV20-1
TGCAGTGCTAGAATGACAGGGGGCCTCACTGAAGCTTTCTTT
CSARMTGGLTEAFF
>once|TRBJ2-1|TRBD2|TRBV2
TGTGCCAGCAGACGGGAGGGCTCAGTGTACAATGAGCAGTTCTTC
CASRREGSVYNEQFF
>many|TRBJ2-3|-|TRBV20-1
TGCAGTGCTAGATCCACTACAGATACGCAGTATTTT
CSARSTTDTQYF
>few|TRBJ2-7|TRBD1|TRBV28
TGTGCCAGCACGATGGGGACAGGGGCCTACGAGCAGTACTTC
CASTMGTGAYEQYF
>few|TRBJ1-5|-|TRBV20-1
TGCAGTGCTAGTCCATGGAATAGCAATCAGCCCCAGCATTTT
CSASPWNSNQPQHF
>-|TRBJ2-7|TRBD2|TRBV28
TGTGCCAGCAGTCCCGGGACTAGCGGGAGGCTCTACGAGCAGTACTTC
CASSPGTSGRLYEQYF
>few|TRBJ2-7|-|TRBV7-9
TGTGCCAGCAGCTTGGGGGCGGGAGAGGTCGACGAGCAGTACTTC
CASSLGAGEVDEQYF
>-|TRBJ2-7|-|TRBV20-1
TGCAGTGCTAGCAGGAGCGGTAAAACCTACGAGCAGTACTTC
CSASRSGKTYEQYF
>-|TRBJ2-1|-|TRBV7-9
TGTGCCAGCAGCTTACCTACAGGTTGGAGCTCCTACAATGAGCAGTTCTTC
CASSLPTGWSSYNEQFF
>few|TRBJ2-1|-|TRBV10-3
TGTGCCATCCTATACAATGAGCAGTTCTTC
CAILYNEQFF
>many|TRBJ2-3|-|TRBV12-3/TRBV12-4
TGTGCCAGCAGTTCACTAGTTCATACGCAGTATTTT
CASSSLVHTQYF
>-|TRBJ2-7|-|TRBV10-3
TGTGCCATCAGTTACCGGGACTCCCGCGACGAGCAGTACTTC
CAISYRDSRDEQYF
>few|TRBJ2-4|TRBD2|TRBV5-1
TGCGCCAGCAGTGTGGCGGGACTACTAGCCAAAAACATTCAGTACTTC
CASSVAGLLAKNIQYF
>-|TRBJ2-5|TRBD1|TRBV18
TGTGCCAGCTCACCAGCGACAGGGGGCTTAGTAGAGACCCAGTACTTC
CASSPATGGLVETQYF
>-|TRBJ2-3|-|TRBV20-1
TGCAGTGCTAACCCTACCGTCGGGGATACGCAGTATTTT
CSANPTVGDTQYF
>-|TRBJ2-1|-|TRBV5-1
TGCGCCAGCGGCATGACAGGCCCAGCTCCCGGTGAGCAGTTCTTC
CASGMTGPAPGEQFF
>once|TRBJ1-2|-|TRBV7-9
TGTGCCAGCAGTGCCGCCGCTTCACCTCACTATGGCTACACCTTC
CASSAAASPHYGYTF
>-|TRBJ2-3|TRBD1|TRBV28
TGTGCCAGCAGTTTATCGGGGACAGTAAACACAGATACGCAGTATTTT
CASSLSGTVNTDTQYF
>few|TRBJ2-7|-|TRBV7-8
TGTGCCAGCAGCTTAGCCCTCCGGGGTCATTCTTACGAGCAGTACTTC
CASSLALRGHSYEQYF
>-|TRBJ2-1|-|TRBV28
TGTGCCAGCAGTTTAAAGGGTCGCTCCTACAATGAGCAGTTCTTC
CASSLKGRSYNEQFF
>-|TRBJ2-1|-|TRBV30
TGTGCCTGGAGCGGCAAGTATTCAACCTTAGATGAGCAGTTCTTC
CAWSGKYSTLDEQFF